This T cell receptor beta chain was found in a study of PD-L1 blockade in urothelial cancer. About the study: Blood samples had a median of roughly 140,000 T cells.

Synthetic templates analogous to TCR were spiked into all PCRs individually. TCRdb keeps only in-frame clones here, not all; method: immunoSEQ multiplex PCR. The repertoire consists of roughly 50,000 clones, with around 72% occurring once and the leading ten covering roughly 4%. Time point: pretreatment peripheral blood. Diagnoses among patients were locally advanced or metastatic urothelial carcinoma. V was shortened by 6 bases and J by 7 bases, with 12 bases between the two germline ends. The CDR3 length is 12 residues. The V gene's germline CDR1 is SNHLY and CDR2 FYNNEI. The count of this clone is one.

The chain links TRBV2 to TRBJ2-5; no firm D call. This clonotype was sampled from a man between 65 and 80 years old with urothelial cancer. The specimen was PBMCs, collected around atezolizumab (anti-PD-L1) treatment. The CDR3 sequence is CASSPMRGTQYF. The CDR3 DNA is TGTGCCAGCAGCCCAATGCGAGGGACCCAGTACTTC.